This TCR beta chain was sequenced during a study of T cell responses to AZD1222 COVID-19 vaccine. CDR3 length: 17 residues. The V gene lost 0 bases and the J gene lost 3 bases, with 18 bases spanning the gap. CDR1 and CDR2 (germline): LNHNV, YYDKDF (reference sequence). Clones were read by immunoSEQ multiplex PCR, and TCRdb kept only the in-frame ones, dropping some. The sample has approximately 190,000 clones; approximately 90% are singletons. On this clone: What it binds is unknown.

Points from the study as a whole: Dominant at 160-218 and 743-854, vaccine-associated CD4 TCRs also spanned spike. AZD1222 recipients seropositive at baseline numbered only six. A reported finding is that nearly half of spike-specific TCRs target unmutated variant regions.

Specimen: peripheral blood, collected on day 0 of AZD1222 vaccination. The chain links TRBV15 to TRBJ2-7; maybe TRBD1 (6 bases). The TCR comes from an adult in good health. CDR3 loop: CATSRDNLGQWVYEQYF. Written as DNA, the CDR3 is TGTGCCACCAGCAGAGATAACCTTGGACAGTGGGTCTACGAGCAGTACTTC. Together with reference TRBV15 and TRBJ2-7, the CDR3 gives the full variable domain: DAMVIQNPRYQVTQFGKPVTLSCSQTLNHNVMYWYQQKSSQAPKLLFHYYDKDFNNEADTPDNFQSRRPNTSFCFLDIRSPGLGDTAMYLCATSRDNLGQWVYEQYFGPGTRLTVT.